These T cell receptor beta chains were read from a single sample in a study of blood T cell repertoires in COVID-19. TCRdb's table, derived via immunoSEQ multiplex PCR, lists solely in-frame clones and lacks some. The table has tens of thousands of clones, over 75% seen once. The sequenced sample consisted of peripheral blood. The receptors were gathered from a human donor in a cohort sampled during active COVID-19. CDR3s leave out the opening cysteine and the closing phenylalanine or tryptophan. Fields, in order: V gene, J gene, CDR3 protein.

>TRBV9|TRBJ2-3
ASSPNTDTQY
>TRBV2|TRBJ2-1
ASSEERGAYNEQF
>TRBV6-5|TRBJ1-2
ASSPGQGGDGYT
>TRBV5-5|TRBJ2-1
ASSLLLAGANNEQF
>TRBV5-4|TRBJ1-2
ASSSGGESYGYT
>TRBV12-3/TRBV12-4|TRBJ2-1
ASSHGLSGEF
>TRBV10-1|TRBJ2-1
ASSAGGPEGEQF
>TRBV7-8|TRBJ2-5
ASSLLQGYEETQY
>TRBV7-7|TRBJ2-5
ASSLQGMPQETQY
>TRBV19|TRBJ2-1
ASSSPNSRNEQF
>TRBV7-2|TRBJ2-7
ASSLVGTVGSEQY
>TRBV19|TRBJ2-7
ASSGTEYEQY
>TRBV6-5|TRBJ2-7
ASSRTGRYEQY
>TRBV28|TRBJ2-1
ASSQGVAGVYEQF
>TRBV28|TRBJ1-2
ASSLRATGGSYGYT
>TRBV11-3|TRBJ2-7
ASSLGQSYEQY
>TRBV5-1|TRBJ1-1
ASSLGGGITEAF
>TRBV2|TRBJ1-3
ASSGEAGNTIY
>TRBV6-4|TRBJ2-1
ASSVAGGQGNEQF
>TRBV2|TRBJ1-1
ASSEATGSYTEAF
>TRBV23-1|TRBJ1-2
ASSDDRDGYT
>TRBV5-1|TRBJ2-3
ASSPVVSTDTQY
>TRBV6-5|TRBJ1-2
ASSSGGQSYGYT
>TRBV5-1|TRBJ2-2
ASSLGTGGRELF
>TRBV10-1|TRBJ1-2
ARQGLCGYT
>TRBV5-1|TRBJ2-7
ASSLATSADYEQY
>TRBV7-9|TRBJ2-2
ASSLQGAAGELF
>TRBV27|TRBJ1-6
ASLPTLGQYNSPLH
>TRBV14|TRBJ2-1
ASSQQAYNEQF
>TRBV29-1|TRBJ2-2
SVLAEFGELF
>TRBV30|TRBJ2-7
AWSETGRTSGMYEQY
>TRBV9|TRBJ1-2
ASSPMLTGNYGYT
>TRBV6-1|TRBJ2-5
ASSEMLGARETQY
>TRBV4-3|TRBJ1-1
ASSQADRVGTEAF
>TRBV5-1|TRBJ2-2
ASSGGLAGNTGELF
>TRBV10-3|TRBJ1-5
AIPSGGSNQPQH
>TRBV7-8|TRBJ1-3
ASSLVATGGNTIY
>TRBV19|TRBJ1-1
ASSIRSGTAYMNTEAF
>TRBV5-1|TRBJ2-1
ASSLSWTSGTEF
>TRBV5-6|TRBJ1-6
ASRSNGGGNSPLH
>TRBV18|TRBJ1-1
ASSPQGTPANSEAF
>TRBV7-9|TRBJ2-1
ASSPPGHSSYNEQF
>TRBV5-5|TRBJ1-1
ASSQGQLNTEAF
>TRBV7-7|TRBJ2-1
ASSLSRRGFPRGNEQF
>TRBV7-2|TRBJ1-2
ASSLASTRGYGYT
>TRBV29-1|TRBJ1-1
SARAGGVAEAF
>TRBV6-2/TRBV6-3|TRBJ1-1
ASSLMRGTEAF
>TRBV6-2/TRBV6-3|TRBJ1-5
ASSYPQPQH
>TRBV5-6|TRBJ2-3
ASSKYGLDTQY
>TRBV19|TRBJ2-1
ASGAGGPSDEQF
>TRBV2|TRBJ1-2
ASSERVGTGNGYT
>TRBV24-1|TRBJ2-3
ATRSGSSTDTQY
>TRBV7-2|TRBJ2-5
ASSDTLQTRHQETQY
>TRBV5-1|TRBJ2-2
ASSPRAGSNTGELF
>TRBV19|TRBJ2-7
ASSTQDSSHYEQY
>TRBV3-1/TRBV3-2|TRBJ2-4
ASSPETQVKNIQY
>TRBV7-8|TRBJ1-2
ASSRSERDYGYT
>TRBV7-3|TRBJ2-3
ASSASGSGGPTDTQY
>TRBV19|TRBJ2-2
ASSISRGNYNTGELF
>TRBV19|TRBJ1-1
ASTKGQGRLGAF